This T cell receptor (beta chain) was sequenced for a study of CD8+ T cells in alopecia areata. The treatment was: oral pan-JAK inhibitor, 5-10 mg twice daily. The CDR3 is made up of 13 amino acids. V lost 6 bases and J lost 7; bases outside the gene matches: 9. Germline V lookup: CDR1 SQVTM, CDR2 ANQGSEA. Following RNA extraction, reverse transcription yielded cDNA that acted as the sequencing template. Sequenced by immunoSEQ multiplex PCR; TCRdb stores in-frame clones only, minus some. The sample records just over 150,000 clones, roughly 65% being singletons. The starting material was CD4+ T cells sorted from blood, obtained at week 4, from a patient treated with tofacitinib. V is TRBV29-1 and J is TRBJ1-2; 9 bases are shared with TRBD1. This clonotype originated in a human donor with alopecia areata. This CDR3 is CSVLLGTGTGYTF. The CDR3 bases are TGCAGCGTCCTACTGGGGACAGGGACTGGCTACACCTTC.